The 12 T cell receptor beta chains presented below share a single source sample, sequenced in a study of cytomegalovirus exposure and HLA in healthy donors. The PCR used 60 Vbeta and 13 Jbeta primers. Measured with immunoSEQ multiplex PCR; TCRdb has only the in-frame clones, and not every one. The repertoire holds about 89,000 clones, around 86% seen once, with roughly 8.3% in the top ten. Sequencing was performed on PBMCs. The receptors originated from a man in his thirties or forties in good health and CMV-seropositive.

The rearrangement links TRBV5-1 to TRBJ1-6; 7 bases are shared with TRBD1. The junction had 1 base not matched to a gene; V was cut back by 0 bases and J by 7 bases. The germline V gene encodes CDR1 SGHRS and CDR2 YFSETQ. The CDR3 is 14 residues long. The CDR3 loop reads CASSLGQGNSPLHF. For the CDR3, the DNA is TGCGCCAGCAGCTTGGGACAGGGCAATTCACCCCTCCACTTT.

The chain links TRBV28 to TRBJ1-5; weak D call: TRBD1 (5 bases). The germline V gene has CDR1 MDHEN and CDR2 SYDVKM. This CDR3 contains 13 residues. V lost 5 bases and J lost 5, with 10 bases in between. The DNA of the CDR3 is TGTGCCAGCAGTGGCCAGGGTTATCAGCCCCAGCATTTT. Its protein is CASSGQGYQPQHF.

The table lists this clone with a few counts. The J gene is TRBJ2-1, the V gene TRBV23-1; TRBD2 agrees at 9 bases. TRBV23-1 is recorded as an ORF, its role being uncertain. There are 20 residues in the CDR3. V was clipped by 1 base and J by 9 bases; unmatched bases: 22. The CDR3 DNA reads as TGCGCCAGCAGTCAATACCGGCGTATTTTTAGCGGGAGTTGGGGAGGTGAGCAGTTCTTC. Translating it yields CASSQYRRIFSGSWGGEQFF.

This chain connects TRBV27 to TRBJ2-7; weak D call: TRBD2 (5 bases). CDR3 length equals 13 residues. V was pared by 6 bases and J by 1 base, with 10 bases between. Germline CDR1 reads MNHEY; CDR2 reads SMNVEV (reference sequence). The chain's CDR3 is CASSYSGSYEQYF. Written as DNA, the CDR3 is TGTGCCAGCAGCTACTCGGGGTCCTACGAGCAGTACTTC.

The chain recombines TRBV2 with TRBJ1-2; D uncertain. Germline V CDR1 and CDR2: SNHLY, FYNNEI. Trimming removed 1 base from V and 4 bases from J, with 7 bases in between. The CDR3 runs to 13 residues. CDR3 sequence reads: CASSEGQFYGYTF. The CDR3 coding sequence is TGTGCCAGCAGTGAAGGGCAGTTCTATGGCTACACCTTC.

This chain uses TRBV6-1 with TRBJ2-7; TRBD1 aligns across 8 bases. CDR1 MNHNS and CDR2 SASEGT come from the germline V gene. The CDR3 runs 15 residues. V trimming: 6 bases; J trimming: 1 base; junction bases outside the gene matches: 8. CDR3 residues: CASSDPGGASYEQYF. DNA for the CDR3: TGTGCCAGCAGCGATCCAGGGGGCGCGTCCTACGAGCAGTACTTC.

The chain combines TRBV29-1 with TRBJ2-7; 8 bases agree with TRBD1. V lost 4 bases and J lost 6; bases outside the gene matches: 5. Per germline, CDR1 SQVTM and CDR2 ANQGSEA. The CDR3 is 12 amino acids. The CDR3 protein is CSVGTGTGEQYF. CDR3 bases: TGCAGCGTTGGGACAGGGACGGGCGAGCAGTACTTC.

This chain connects TRBV28 to TRBJ1-5; 7 nucleotides agree with TRBD1. From germline, CDR1 is MDHEN and CDR2 SYDVKM. The V and J ends lost 2 bases and 0 bases, in that order; junction bases with no gene match: 10. This CDR3 has 18 amino acids. CDR3 coding DNA: TGTGCCAGCAGTTTAAGGGGGGACAGTCCAAATAGCAATCAGCCCCAGCATTTT. Its protein is CASSLRGDSPNSNQPQHF.

The chain recombines TRBV4-2 with TRBJ2-1; D might be TRBD1 (6 bases). The CDR3 has 15 residues. V was clipped by 4 bases and J by 4 bases, with 14 bases between them. Germline assignment: CDR1 LGHNA and CDR2 YNFKEQ. The CDR3 reads CASSLHRGGYNEQFF. CDR3 nucleotide sequence: TGTGCCAGCAGCCTCCATCGAGGGGGATACAATGAGCAGTTCTTC.

The chain is built from TRBV27 and TRBJ2-2; 7 positions agree with TRBD2. The CDR3 has 14 residues. From germline, CDR1 is MNHEY and CDR2 SMNVEV (reference sequence). The V and J ends lost 2 bases and 5 bases, in that order; junction bases with no gene match: 2. CDR3 protein: CASSLAGLTGELFF. Written as DNA, the CDR3 is TGTGCCAGCAGTTTAGCGGGACTAACCGGGGAGCTGTTTTTT.

The chain recombines TRBV28 with TRBJ2-3, with TRBD2 matching over 13 bases. Germline lookup yields CDR1 MDHEN and CDR2 SYDVKM. V lost 5 bases to trimming and J lost 6 bases; unmatched junction nucleotides: 5. This CDR3 comprises 15 residues. CDR3 in DNA: TGTGCCAGCAGTCGGACTAGCGGGAGACCCGATACGCAGTATTTT. This gives the protein CASSRTSGRPDTQYF.

V is TRBV18 and J is TRBJ2-7; perhaps TRBD2 as D (6 bases). The CDR3 runs 15 residues. Trimming stripped 0 bases from V and 2 bases from J, with 11 bases between. Germline V gene data show CDR1 as KGHSH and CDR2 as LQKENI. CDR3 amino acids: CASSPPTSRTYEQYF. The CDR3 nucleotides read TGTGCCAGCTCACCACCCACTAGCCGAACCTACGAGCAGTACTTC. The full variable domain, completed using reference TRBV18 and TRBJ2-7, is NAGVMQNPRHLVRRRGQEARLRCSPMKGHSHVYWYRQLPEEGLKFMVYLQKENIIDESGMPKERFSAEFPKEGPSILRIQQVVRGDSAAYFCASSPPTSRTYEQYFGPGTRLTVT.